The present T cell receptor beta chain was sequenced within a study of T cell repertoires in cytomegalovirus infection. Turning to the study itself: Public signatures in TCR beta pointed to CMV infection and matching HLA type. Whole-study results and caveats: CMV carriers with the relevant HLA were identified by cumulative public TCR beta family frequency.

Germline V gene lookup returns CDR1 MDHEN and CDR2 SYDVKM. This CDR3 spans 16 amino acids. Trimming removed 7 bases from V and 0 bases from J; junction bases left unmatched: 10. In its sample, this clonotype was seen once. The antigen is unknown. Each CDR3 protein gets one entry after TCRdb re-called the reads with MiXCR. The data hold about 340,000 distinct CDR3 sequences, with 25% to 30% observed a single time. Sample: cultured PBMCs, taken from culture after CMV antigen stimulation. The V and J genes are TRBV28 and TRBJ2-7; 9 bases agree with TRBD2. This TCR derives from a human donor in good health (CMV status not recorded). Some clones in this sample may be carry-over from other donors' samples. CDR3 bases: TGTGCCAGCACGCCTGCGGGGGGGTTTAGCTCCTACGAGCAGTACTTC. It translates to CASTPAGGFSSYEQYF.